Listed here are 3 T cell receptor beta chains from one sample, sequenced in a study of OX40 agonist ivuxolimab in advanced cancers. Profiling relied on immunoSEQ multiplex PCR, and the TCRdb table lists in-frame clones only, not all of them. The profile shows some 59,000 clones, 87% of them singletons. The sample in question was CD4+ or CD8+ T cells sorted from blood, obtained in a trial of the OX40 agonist ivuxolimab. The receptors were sampled from an adult with an advanced solid tumor such as melanoma, head and neck, liver or kidney cancer.

The V gene is TRBV6-1, the J gene TRBJ2-2, with 9 positions matching TRBD1. The CDR3 is made up of 16 amino acids. The germline gives CDR1 MNHNS, CDR2 SASEGT. Trimming took 4 bases from V and 3 from J; bases not matched to a gene: 6. CDR3 in DNA: TGTGCCAGCAGTGTCAACCGGGACAGGGACACCGGGGAGCTGTTTTTT. Amino acids: CASSVNRDRDTGELFF.

This chain connects TRBV4-1 to TRBJ2-1; the D gene could be TRBD1 or TRBD2 (5 bases each). Germline lookup yields CDR1 MGHRA and CDR2 YSYEKL. This CDR3 spans 15 amino acids. The V end was cut by 1 base, the J end by 0 bases, with 7 bases between. CDR3 residues: CASSQVGGSYNEQFF. The CDR3 DNA is TGCGCCAGCAGCCAAGTTGGGGGCTCCTACAATGAGCAGTTCTTC.

J is TRBJ2-3 and V is TRBV7-3; 9 bases are shared with TRBD1. The CDR3 spans 16 residues. J was trimmed by 4 bases and V by 1 base; bases with no gene match: 6. The germline CDR1 and CDR2 sequences are SGHTA and FQGTGA. CDR3 bases: TGTGCCAGCAGCTTAAGGGGTGGGACAGGGTCAGATACGCAGTATTTT. Its translation: CASSLRGGTGSDTQYF. Full variable domain (outside the CDR3, taken from reference TRBV7-3 and TRBJ2-3): GAGVSQTPSNKVTEKGKYVELRCDPISGHTALYWYRQSLGQGPEFLIYFQGTGAADDSGLPNDRFFAVRPEGSVSTLKIQRTERGDSAVYLCASSLRGGTGSDTQYFGPGTRLTVL.